This TCR beta chain is drawn from a study of spatial heterogeneity in lung cancer. Whole-study context: Compared with alpha-chain sequences, beta-chain sequences were consistently detected in greater numbers. The average appearance count of each unique TCR and UMI combination in raw reads was more than 9.5. Findings of the study overall: Blood carried ubiquitous expanded tumor TCRs more at resection than follow-up.

Regarding this clonotype: The antigen is undetermined.

Time point specified: sample taken at primary tumor resection. Unsorted samples of tumor, nontumor lung or frozen PBMC had their whole RNA sequenced. The donors, 72 patients with untreated early-stage non-small cell lung cancer, provided the samples. CDR3 length: 15 residues. CDR1 DFQATT and CDR2 SNEGSKA come from the germline V gene (reference sequence). V lost 3 bases and J 0 bases, leaving 9 bases between the germline ends. TCRdb passed the 5' RACE reads through MiXCR, listing each CDR3 protein once. The sample has some 23,000 distinct CDR3 sequences; about 7% are singletons. This TCR derives from a male donor with early-stage non-small cell lung cancer. The chain has TRBV20-1 and TRBJ1-6; D is undetermined. Sequencing used PBMCs, obtained at surgery. The CDR3 DNA reads as TGCAGTGCTAGTTTCATTAGCTCCTATAATTCACCCCTCCACTTT. It encodes CSASFISSYNSPLHF.